One T cell receptor (beta chain) is described in this entry. Sequenced by immunoSEQ multiplex PCR; TCRdb stores in-frame clones only, minus some. The profile shows 650,000 to 950,000 clones, approximately 85% of them singletons. This sample stems from a study of shared T cell receptors in the human thymus. The CDR3 is 13 amino acids. Looked up from germline, CDR1 is LGHNA and CDR2 is YSLEER. V was cut by 5 bases and J by 1 base, with 8 bases left in between. Another study also made use of these data, one on human thymus T cells. From that second work: During corrective heart surgery, resections were taken, and the thymus tissue came from them. Across thymic and blood repertoires, the usage of V and J genes appeared to be biased.

The sequence derives from a girl less than two years old with a congenital heart defect. Sequenced material: thymocytes. This chain uses TRBV4-3 with TRBJ1-1; D is perhaps TRBD1 (5 bases). The CDR3 DNA sequence: TGCGCCAGCAGCTGGGGGGGGAACACTGAAGCTTTCTTT. It codes for CASSWGGNTEAFF.